This T cell receptor beta chain was observed in a study of blood T cell repertoires in COVID-19. There are a few counts of this clone. Original analysis: The authors estimated nucleated cell counts from reference gene primer amplification. Sequencing used immunoSEQ multiplex PCR; TCRdb keeps in-frame clones, though not all of them. From that table come the V and J calls and clone size; the DNA was used to work out D and trimming. The sample carries roughly 200,000 clones, around 80% recorded once. CDR3 length: 11 amino acids. V lost 7 bases, J lost 5 bases, and 11 bases lay in between. In germline, CDR1 is GTSNPN, CDR2 SVGIG (reference sequence).

The sequenced sample consisted of peripheral blood. The TCR comes from a man aged 45 to 65 who had recovered from COVID-19. The rearrangement uses TRBV30 and TRBJ2-5, with a tentative D call TRBD1 (5 bases). CDR3 in amino acids: CAFRAGETQYF. CDR3 nucleotides: TGTGCCTTCAGGGCAGGGGAGACCCAGTACTTC.